These 9 T cell receptor beta chains share one sample of origin, sequenced in a study of blood T cell repertoires in COVID-19. TCRdb's table, derived via immunoSEQ multiplex PCR, lists solely in-frame clones and lacks some. The table shows roughly 240,000 clones, with roughly 86% occurring only once. Sequences were obtained from peripheral blood. These receptor sequences come from a woman older than 75 with COVID-19, enrolled during active disease.

The rearrangement uses TRBV18 and TRBJ2-1; D is unresolved. This CDR3 contains 12 residues. In germline, CDR1 is KGHSH, CDR2 LQKENI. V was shortened by 2 bases and J by 9 bases, with 8 bases between the two germline ends. The CDR3 region is CASSPNSGEQFF. In DNA form, the CDR3 reads TGTGCCAGCTCACCAAATTCCGGTGAGCAGTTCTTC.

The V gene is TRBV6-5, the J gene TRBJ1-1; D is uncertain. The CDR3 loop spans 14 amino acids. The V gene lost 3 bases and the J gene lost 1 base, with 9 bases spanning the gap. Germline CDR1 MNHEY, CDR2 SVGAGI. As DNA, the CDR3 is TGTGCCAGCAGTTATGAGGGCCAGAACACTGAAGCTTTCTTT. Protein sequence: CASSYEGQNTEAFF.

V usage is TRBV2 and J usage is TRBJ1-1; no firm D call. The germline V gene has CDR1 SNHLY and CDR2 FYNNEI. This CDR3 has 14 residues. The V gene lost 3 bases and the J gene lost 4 bases, with 12 bases spanning the gap. CDR3: CASSDWPAGTEAFF. In DNA, the CDR3 is TGTGCCAGCAGTGATTGGCCGGCGGGCACTGAAGCTTTCTTT. The variable domain in full, with the rest retrieved from reference TRBV2 and TRBJ1-1, is EPEVTQTPSHQVTQMGQEVILRCVPISNHLYFYWYRQILGQKVEFLVSFYNNEISEKSEIFDDQFSVERPDGSNFTLKIRSTKLEDSAMYFCASSDWPAGTEAFFGQGTRLTVV.

This clone was picked up one time. The chain has TRBV2 and TRBJ1-2, with TRBD1 as a possible D gene (6 bases). The V end lost 2 bases, the J end lost 4 bases, and 14 bases lay between the germline ends. The germline V gene encodes CDR1 SNHLY and CDR2 FYNNEI. The CDR3 contains 15 residues. In DNA, the CDR3 is TGTGCCAGCAGTGAAACACCAGGGGTGAGCTATGGCTACACCTTC. This sequence encodes CASSETPGVSYGYTF.

This chain joins TRBV18 and TRBJ2-7; D remains ambiguous. V dropped 6 bases and J dropped 0 bases, with 9 bases sitting between them. This CDR3 comprises 13 residues. Germline CDR1 reads KGHSH; CDR2 reads LQKENI. In nucleotides, the CDR3 is TGTGCCAGCTCCATCGCACACTCCTACGAGCAGTACGTC. Protein: CASSIAHSYEQYV.

The chain combines TRBV5-5 with TRBJ2-7, with 9 nucleotides matching TRBD1. J gave up 1 base and V 1 base, and 3 bases lay outside the gene matches. The V gene's germline CDR1 is SGHKS and CDR2 YYEKEE (reference sequence). CDR3 length: 15 amino acids. CDR3 DNA sequence: TGTGCCAGCAGCTTGAAAGGGACAGGGTCCTACGAGCAGTACTTC. It translates to CASSLKGTGSYEQYF.

The sample holds a few counts of this clone. This chain joins TRBV6-1 and TRBJ1-1, with 7 bases that match TRBD1. CDR3 length equals 16 residues. Germline V lookup: CDR1 MNHNS, CDR2 SASEGT. V trimming: 1 base; J trimming: 12 bases; junction bases outside the gene matches: 17. The CDR3 reads CASSEVMLRGRPGTFF. CDR3 sequence (DNA): TGTGCCAGCAGTGAAGTGATGCTAAGGGGGCGCCCTGGGACTTTCTTT.

The chain combines TRBV3-1 (or the pseudogene TRBV3-2) with TRBJ2-1; D is undetermined. The CDR3 is 13 residues long. Germline CDR1 and CDR2: LGHDT and YNNKEL (reference sequence). Trimming stripped 3 bases from V and 12 bases from J, with 15 bases between. This CDR3 is CASSQPGYYGQFF. CDR3 nucleotide sequence: TGTGCCAGCAGCCAGCCCGGGTACTACGGGCAGTTCTTC.

This sequence joins TRBV28 and TRBJ1-5, with D tentatively TRBD1 (5 bases). The germline V and J ends were trimmed by 7 bases and 2 bases, with 15 bases remaining between them. The germline V gene has CDR1 MDHEN and CDR2 SYDVKM. The CDR3 has 15 residues. Here the CDR3 reads CASNYQGFGNQPQHF. The CDR3 region has the DNA TGTGCCAGCAACTATCAGGGTTTTGGCAATCAGCCCCAGCATTTT.